This T cell receptor beta chain comes out of a study of high-grade serous ovarian cancer treatment subgroups. Overall study results and limits: Bulk tumor TCR sequencing gave no spatial information. Higher neoantigen levels went with greater TCR clonal relatedness.

Tumor samples were obtained before definitive surgery or chemotherapy. On this clone: Its antigen is unknown.

V was pared by 6 bases and J by 2 bases, with 11 bases between. Germline V gene data show CDR1 as SNHLY and CDR2 as FYNNEI. This CDR3 spans 15 amino acids. Sequencing was performed with immunoSEQ multiplex PCR; in TCRdb, only in-frame clones are kept and a portion is missing. Here the sample spans about 16,000 clones, roughly 67% being singletons. The V gene is TRBV2, the J gene TRBJ1-6; unclear D gene. The sequence derives from a human donor with high-grade serous ovarian cancer. The sequencing sample was made of tumor tissue. The CDR3 DNA reads as TGTGCCAGCAGGATGGGAGGCACCTATAATTCACCCCTCCACTTT. Translating gives CASRMGGTYNSPLHF.